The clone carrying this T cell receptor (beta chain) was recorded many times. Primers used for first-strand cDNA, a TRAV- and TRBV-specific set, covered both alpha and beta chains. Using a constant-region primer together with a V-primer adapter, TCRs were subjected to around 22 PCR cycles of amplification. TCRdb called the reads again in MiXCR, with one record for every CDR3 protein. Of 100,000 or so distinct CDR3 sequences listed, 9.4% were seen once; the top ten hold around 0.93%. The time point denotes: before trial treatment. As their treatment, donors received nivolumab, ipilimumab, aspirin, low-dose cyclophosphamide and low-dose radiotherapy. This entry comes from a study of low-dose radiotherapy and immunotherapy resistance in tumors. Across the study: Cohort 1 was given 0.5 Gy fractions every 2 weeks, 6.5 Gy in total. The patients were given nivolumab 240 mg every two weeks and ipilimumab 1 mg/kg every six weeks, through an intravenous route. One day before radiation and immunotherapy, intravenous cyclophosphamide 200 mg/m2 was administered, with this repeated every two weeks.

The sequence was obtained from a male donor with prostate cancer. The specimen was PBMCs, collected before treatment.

Here the CDR3 reads CASSPSGRAEETQYF. The CDR3 DNA sequence: TGTGCCAGCAGCCCCAGCGGGAGGGCCGAAGAGACCCAGTACTTC. The chain recombines TRBV5-4 with TRBJ2-5; 10 nucleotides match TRBD2. Germline-derived CDR1 and CDR2 are SGHNT and YYREEE (reference sequence). The CDR3 length is 15 residues. V shed 4 bases, J shed 3 bases, and the junction held 6 bases outside the gene matches.